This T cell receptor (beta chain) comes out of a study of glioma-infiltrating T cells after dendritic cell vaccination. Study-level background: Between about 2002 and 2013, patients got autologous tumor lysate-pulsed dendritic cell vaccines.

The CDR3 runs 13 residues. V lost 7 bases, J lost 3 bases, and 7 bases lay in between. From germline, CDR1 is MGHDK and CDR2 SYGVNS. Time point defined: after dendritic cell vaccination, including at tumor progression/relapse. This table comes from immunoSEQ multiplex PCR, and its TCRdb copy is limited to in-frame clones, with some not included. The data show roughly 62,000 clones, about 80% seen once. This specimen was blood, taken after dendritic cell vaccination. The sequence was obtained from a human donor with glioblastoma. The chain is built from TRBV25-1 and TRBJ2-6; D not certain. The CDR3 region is CASTRLGANVLTF. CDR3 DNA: TGTGCCAGCACCCGACTTGGGGCCAACGTCCTGACTTTC.